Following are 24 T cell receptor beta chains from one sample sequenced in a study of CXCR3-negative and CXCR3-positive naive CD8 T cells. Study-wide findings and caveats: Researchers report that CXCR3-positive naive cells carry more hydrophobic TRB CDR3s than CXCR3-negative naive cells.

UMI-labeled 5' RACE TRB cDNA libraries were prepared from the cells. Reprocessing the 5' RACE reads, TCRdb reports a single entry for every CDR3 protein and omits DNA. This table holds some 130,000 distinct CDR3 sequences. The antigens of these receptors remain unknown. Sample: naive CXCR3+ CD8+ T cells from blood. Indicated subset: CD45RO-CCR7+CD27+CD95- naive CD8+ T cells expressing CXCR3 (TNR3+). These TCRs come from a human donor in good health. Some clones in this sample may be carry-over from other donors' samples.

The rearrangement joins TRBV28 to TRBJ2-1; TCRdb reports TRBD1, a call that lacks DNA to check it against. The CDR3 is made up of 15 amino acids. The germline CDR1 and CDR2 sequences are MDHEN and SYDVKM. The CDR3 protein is CASSYWTGGYNEQFF.

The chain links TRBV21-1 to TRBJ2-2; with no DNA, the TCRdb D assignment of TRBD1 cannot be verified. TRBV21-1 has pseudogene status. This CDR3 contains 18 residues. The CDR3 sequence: CASSEKVQGANETGELFF.

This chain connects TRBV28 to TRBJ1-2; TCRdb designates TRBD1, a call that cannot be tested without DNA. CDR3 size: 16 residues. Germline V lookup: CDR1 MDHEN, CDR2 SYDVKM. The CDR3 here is CASSSLGASLNYGYTF.

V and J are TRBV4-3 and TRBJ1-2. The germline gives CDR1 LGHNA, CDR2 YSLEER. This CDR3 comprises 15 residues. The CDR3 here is CASSQGILSNYGYTF.

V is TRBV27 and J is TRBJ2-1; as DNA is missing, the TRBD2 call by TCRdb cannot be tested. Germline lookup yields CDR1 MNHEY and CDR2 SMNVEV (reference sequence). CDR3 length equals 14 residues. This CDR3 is CASYISGSRDEQFF.

CDR3 in amino acids: CASSLTGTSGETQYF. This sequence joins TRBV7-3 and TRBJ2-5; TCRdb reports TRBD2, a call that lacks DNA to check it against. There are 15 residues in the CDR3. Germline V gives CDR1 SGHTA, CDR2 FQGTGA.

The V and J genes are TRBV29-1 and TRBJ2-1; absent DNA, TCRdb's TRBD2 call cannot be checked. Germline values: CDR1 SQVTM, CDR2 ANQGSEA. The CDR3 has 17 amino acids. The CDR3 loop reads CSVVSGRAEITYNEQFF.

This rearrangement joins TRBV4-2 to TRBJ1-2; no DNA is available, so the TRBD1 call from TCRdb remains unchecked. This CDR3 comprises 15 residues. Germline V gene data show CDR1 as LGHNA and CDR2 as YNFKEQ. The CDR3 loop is CASSPSRDREGGYTF.

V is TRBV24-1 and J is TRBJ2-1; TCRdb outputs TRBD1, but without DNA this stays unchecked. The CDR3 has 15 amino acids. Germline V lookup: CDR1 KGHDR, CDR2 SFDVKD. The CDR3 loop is CATSDLYKGAYEQFF.

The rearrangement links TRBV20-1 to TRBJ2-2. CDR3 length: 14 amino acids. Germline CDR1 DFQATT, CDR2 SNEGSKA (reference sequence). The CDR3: CSARERAVTGELFF.

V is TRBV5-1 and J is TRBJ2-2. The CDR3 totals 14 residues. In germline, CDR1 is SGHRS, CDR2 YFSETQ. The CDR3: CASSLEGSAGELFF.

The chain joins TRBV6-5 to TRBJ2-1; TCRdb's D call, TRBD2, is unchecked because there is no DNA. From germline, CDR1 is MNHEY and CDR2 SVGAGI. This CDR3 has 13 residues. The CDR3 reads CASSFGLANEQFF.

This chain's CDR3 is CSAERGADYNEQFF. The chain links TRBV29-1 to TRBJ2-1; there is no DNA to check the TCRdb D call of TRBD2. The CDR3 is 14 residues long. Germline CDR1 SQVTM, CDR2 ANQGSEA.

CDR3 amino acids: CSALTGLPVARGYTF. This chain joins TRBV29-1 and TRBJ1-2; TCRdb's D gene call, TRBD1, goes unchecked for lack of DNA. Germline V gene sequence: CDR1 SQVTM, CDR2 ANQGSEA. This CDR3 region has 15 residues.

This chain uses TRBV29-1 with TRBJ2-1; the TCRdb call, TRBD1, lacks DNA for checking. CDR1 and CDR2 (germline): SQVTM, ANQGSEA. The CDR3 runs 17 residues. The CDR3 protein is CSVEEGWAGVLYNEQFF.

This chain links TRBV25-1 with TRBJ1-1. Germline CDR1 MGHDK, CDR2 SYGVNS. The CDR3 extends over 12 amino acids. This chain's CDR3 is CAGSEGNTEAFF.

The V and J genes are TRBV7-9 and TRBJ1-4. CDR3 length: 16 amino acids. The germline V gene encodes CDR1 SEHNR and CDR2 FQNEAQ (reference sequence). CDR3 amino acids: CASSSANPLTNEKLFF.

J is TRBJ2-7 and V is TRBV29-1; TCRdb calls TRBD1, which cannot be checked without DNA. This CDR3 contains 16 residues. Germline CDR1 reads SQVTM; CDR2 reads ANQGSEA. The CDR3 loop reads CSVEVGGSVDVYEQYF.

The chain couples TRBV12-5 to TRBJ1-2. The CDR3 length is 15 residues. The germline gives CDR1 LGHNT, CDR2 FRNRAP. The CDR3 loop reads CASGLVTEGTYGYTF.

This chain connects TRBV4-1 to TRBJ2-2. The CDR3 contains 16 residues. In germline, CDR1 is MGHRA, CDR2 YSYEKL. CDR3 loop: CASSHEPFQNTGELFF.

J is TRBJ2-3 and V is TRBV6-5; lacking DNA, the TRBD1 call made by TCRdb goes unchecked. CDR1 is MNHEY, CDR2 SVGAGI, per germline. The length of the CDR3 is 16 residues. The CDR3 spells CASSPIGGGSTDTQYF.

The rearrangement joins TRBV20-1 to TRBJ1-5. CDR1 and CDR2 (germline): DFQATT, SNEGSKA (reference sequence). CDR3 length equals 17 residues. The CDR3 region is CSARESLGYSSNQPQHF.

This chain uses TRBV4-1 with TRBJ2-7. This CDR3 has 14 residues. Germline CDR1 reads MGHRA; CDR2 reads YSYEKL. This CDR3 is CASSQWTAAYEQYF.

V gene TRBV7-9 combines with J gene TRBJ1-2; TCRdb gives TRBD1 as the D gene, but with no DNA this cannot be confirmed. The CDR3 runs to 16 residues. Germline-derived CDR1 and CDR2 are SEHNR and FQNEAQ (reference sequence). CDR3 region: CASSPKPGQGVDGYTF.